This TCR beta chain was captured by sequencing in a study of T cell repertoires in cytomegalovirus infection. Overall study: TCR beta signatures that were public indicated CMV infection and matching HLA type.

One entry per CDR3 protein results from TCRdb running MiXCR on the reads. This table holds 200,000 to 300,000 distinct CDR3 sequences, roughly 9% found once. Germline V lookup: CDR1 SGHTA, CDR2 FQGNSA. CDR3 length: 14 amino acids. V was clipped by 4 bases and J by 5 bases, with 14 bases between them. Study-level points and caveats: HLA-C-restricted CMV clonotypes gave the most frequent clonotype in two of eight donors. Cumulated frequencies of public TCR beta families served to identify carriers of CMV plus the relevant HLA.

This clonotype was seen ten or more times. What it recognizes is unknown. The chain joins TRBV7-2 to TRBJ1-2; the D gene is possibly TRBD1 (6 bases). The sequenced sample was PBMCs. The receptor comes from a human donor in good health (CMV status not recorded). Some clones in this sample may be carry-over from other donors' samples. The CDR3 sequence is CASSSRRGAYGYTF. CDR3 coding DNA: TGTGCCAGCAGCTCAAGGCGGGGGGCTTATGGCTACACCTTC.